This T cell receptor beta chain came from a study of CXCR3 chemokines and chemotherapy response in bladder cancer. TCRdb independently ran MiXCR on the PCR reads; one entry per CDR3 protein. The table lists a few thousand distinct CDR3 sequences, roughly 18% of them singletons, with about a quarter in the top ten. The V gene end was trimmed by 0 bases and the J gene end by 1 base; junction bases not matched to a gene: 5. This CDR3 spans 17 amino acids. This clonotype was found many times. The V and J genes are TRBV12-3 or TRBV12-4 and TRBJ2-3; 9 bases line up with TRBD1. This specimen was acquired from a patient whose treatment included neoadjuvant chemotherapy. This clonotype originated in a human donor with bladder cancer that did not respond to neoadjuvant chemotherapy. The DNA of the CDR3 is TGTGCCAGCAGTTTAGCGCAAGGACAGGGGCGCACAGATACGCAGTATTTT. It encodes CASSLAQGQGRTDTQYF.